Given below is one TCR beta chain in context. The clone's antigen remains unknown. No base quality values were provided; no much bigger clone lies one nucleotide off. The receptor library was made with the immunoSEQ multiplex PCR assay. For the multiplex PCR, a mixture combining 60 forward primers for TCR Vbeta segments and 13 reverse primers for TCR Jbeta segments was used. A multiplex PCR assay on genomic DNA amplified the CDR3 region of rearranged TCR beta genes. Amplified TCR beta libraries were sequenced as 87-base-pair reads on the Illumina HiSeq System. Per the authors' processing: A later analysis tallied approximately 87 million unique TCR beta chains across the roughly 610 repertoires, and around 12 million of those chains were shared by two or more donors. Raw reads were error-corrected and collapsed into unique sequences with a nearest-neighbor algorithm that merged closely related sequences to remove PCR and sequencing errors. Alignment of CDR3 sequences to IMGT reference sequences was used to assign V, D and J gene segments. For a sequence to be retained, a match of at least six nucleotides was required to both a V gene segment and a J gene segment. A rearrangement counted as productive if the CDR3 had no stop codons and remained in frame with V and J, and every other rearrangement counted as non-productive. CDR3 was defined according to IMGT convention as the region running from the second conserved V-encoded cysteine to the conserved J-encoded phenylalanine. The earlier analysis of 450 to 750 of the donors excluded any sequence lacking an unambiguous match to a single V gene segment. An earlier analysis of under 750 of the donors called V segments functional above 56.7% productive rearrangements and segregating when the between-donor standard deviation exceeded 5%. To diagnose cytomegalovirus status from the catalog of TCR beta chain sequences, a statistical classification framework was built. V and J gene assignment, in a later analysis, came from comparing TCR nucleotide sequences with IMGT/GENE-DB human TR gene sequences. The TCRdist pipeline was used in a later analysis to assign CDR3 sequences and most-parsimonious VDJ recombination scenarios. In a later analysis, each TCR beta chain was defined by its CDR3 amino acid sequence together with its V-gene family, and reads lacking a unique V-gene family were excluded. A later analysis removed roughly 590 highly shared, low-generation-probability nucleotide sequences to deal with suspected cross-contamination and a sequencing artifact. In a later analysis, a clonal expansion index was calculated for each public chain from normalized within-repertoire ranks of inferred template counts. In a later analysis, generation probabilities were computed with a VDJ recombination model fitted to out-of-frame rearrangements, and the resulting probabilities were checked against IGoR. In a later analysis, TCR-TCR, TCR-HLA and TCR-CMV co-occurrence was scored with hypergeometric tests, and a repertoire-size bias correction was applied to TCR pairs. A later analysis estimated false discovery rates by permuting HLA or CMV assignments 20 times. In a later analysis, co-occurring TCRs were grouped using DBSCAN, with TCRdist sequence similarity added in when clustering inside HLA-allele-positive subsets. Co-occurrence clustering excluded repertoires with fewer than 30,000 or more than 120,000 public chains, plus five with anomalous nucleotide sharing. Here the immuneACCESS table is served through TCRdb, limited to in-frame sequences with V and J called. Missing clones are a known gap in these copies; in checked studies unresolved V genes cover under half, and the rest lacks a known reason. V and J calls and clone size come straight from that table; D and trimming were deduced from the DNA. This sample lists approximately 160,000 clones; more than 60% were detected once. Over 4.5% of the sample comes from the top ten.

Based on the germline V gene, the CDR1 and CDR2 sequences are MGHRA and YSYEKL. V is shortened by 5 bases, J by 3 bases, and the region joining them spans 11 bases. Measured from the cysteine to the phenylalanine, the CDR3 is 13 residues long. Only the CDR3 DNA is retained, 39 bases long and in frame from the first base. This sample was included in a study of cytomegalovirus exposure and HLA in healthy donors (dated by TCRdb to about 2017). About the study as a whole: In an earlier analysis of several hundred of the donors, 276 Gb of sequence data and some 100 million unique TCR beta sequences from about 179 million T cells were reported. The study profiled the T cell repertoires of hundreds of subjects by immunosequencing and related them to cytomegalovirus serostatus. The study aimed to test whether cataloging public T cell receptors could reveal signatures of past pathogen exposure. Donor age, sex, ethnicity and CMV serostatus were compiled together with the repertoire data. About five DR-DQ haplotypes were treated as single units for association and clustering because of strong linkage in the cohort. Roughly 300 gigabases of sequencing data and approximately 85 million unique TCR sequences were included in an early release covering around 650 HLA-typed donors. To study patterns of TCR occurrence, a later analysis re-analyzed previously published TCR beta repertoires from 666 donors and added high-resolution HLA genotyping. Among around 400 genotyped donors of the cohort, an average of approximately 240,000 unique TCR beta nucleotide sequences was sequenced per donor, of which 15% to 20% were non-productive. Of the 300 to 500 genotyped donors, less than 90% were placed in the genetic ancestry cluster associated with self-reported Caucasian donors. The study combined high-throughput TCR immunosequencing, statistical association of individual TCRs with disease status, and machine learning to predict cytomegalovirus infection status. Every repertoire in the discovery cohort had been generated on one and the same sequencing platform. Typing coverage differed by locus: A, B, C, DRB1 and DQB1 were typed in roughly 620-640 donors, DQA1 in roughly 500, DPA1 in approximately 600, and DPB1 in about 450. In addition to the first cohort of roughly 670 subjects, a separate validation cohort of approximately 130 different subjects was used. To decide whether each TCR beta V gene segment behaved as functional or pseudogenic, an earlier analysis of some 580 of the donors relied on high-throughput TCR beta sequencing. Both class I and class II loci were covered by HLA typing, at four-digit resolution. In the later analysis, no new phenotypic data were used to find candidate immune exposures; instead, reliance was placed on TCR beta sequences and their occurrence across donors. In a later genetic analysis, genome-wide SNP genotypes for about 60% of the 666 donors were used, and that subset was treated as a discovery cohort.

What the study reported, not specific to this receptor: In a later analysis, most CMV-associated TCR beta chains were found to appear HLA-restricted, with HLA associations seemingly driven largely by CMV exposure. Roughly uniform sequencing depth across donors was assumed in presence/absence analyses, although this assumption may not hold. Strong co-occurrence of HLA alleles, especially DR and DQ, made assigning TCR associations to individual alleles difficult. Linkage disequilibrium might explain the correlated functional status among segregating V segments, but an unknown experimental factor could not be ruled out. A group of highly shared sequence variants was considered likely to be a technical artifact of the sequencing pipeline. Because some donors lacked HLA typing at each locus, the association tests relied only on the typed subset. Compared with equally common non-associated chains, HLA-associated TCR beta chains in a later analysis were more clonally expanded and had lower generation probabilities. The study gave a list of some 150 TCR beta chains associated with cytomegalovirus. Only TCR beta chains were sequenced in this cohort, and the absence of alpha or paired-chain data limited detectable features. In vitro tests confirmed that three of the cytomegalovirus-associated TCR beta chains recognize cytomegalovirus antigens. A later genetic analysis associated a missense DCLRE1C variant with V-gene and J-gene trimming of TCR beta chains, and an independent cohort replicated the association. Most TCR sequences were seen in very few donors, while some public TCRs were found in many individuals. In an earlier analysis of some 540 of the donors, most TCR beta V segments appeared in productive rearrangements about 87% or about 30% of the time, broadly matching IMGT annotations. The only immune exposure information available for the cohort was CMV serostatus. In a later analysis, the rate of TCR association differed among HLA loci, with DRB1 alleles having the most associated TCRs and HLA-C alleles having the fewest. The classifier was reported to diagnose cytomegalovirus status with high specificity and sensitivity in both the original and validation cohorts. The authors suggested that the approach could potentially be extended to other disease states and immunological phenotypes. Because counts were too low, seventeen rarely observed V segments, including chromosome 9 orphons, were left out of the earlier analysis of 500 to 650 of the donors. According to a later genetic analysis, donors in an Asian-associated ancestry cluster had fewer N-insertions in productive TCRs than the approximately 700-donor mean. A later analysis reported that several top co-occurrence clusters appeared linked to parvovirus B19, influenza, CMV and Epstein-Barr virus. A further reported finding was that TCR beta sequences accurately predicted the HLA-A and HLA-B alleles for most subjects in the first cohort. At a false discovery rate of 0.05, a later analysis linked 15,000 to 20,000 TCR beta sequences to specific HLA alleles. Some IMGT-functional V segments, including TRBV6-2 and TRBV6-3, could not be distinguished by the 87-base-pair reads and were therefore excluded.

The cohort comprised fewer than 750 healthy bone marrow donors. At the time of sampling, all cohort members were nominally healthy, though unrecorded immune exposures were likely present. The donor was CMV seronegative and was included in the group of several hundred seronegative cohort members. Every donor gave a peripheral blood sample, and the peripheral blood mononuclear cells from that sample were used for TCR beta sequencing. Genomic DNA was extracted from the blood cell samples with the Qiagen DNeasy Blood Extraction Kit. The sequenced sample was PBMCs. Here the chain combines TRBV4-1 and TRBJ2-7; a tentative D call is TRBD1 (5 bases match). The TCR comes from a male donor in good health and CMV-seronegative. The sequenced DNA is TGCGCCAGCAGCACGCAGGGCCACTACGAGCAGTACTTC. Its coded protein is CASSTQGHYEQYF.